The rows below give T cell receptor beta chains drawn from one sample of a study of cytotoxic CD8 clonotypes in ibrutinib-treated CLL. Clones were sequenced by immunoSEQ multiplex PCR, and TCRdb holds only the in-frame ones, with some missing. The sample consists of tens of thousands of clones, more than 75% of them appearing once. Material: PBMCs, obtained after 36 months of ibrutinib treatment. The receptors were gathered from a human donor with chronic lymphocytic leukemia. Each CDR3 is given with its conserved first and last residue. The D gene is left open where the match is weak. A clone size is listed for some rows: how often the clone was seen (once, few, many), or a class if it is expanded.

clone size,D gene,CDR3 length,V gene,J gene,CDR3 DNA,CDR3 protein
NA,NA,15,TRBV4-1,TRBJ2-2,TGCGCCAGCAGCCAAGTTCCACTTGGACCCGGGGAGCTGTTTTTT,CASSQVPLGPGELFF
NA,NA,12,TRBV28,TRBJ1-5,TGTGCCAGCACCGTCCCCAATCAGCCCCAGCATTTT,CASTVPNQPQHF
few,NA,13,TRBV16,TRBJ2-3,TGTGCCAGCAGCCAACCAGTAAGGGAGACGCAGTATTTT,CASSQPVRETQYF
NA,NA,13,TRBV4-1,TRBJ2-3,TGCGCCAGCAGCCAAGTCGGCACAGATACGCAGTATTTT,CASSQVGTDTQYF
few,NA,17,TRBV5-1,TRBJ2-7,TGCGCCAGCAGCCTGATCTGGCGGAGTAGGGAATCCTACGAGCAGTACTTC,CASSLIWRSRESYEQYF
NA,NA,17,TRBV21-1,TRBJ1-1,TGTGCCAGCAGCTTACCAGCGGGTGCCGGCGGAAACACTGAAGCTTTCTTT,CASSLPAGAGGNTEAFF
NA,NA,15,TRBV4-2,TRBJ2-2,TGTGCCAGCAGCCGTACGGGCTCCGTAACCGGGGAGCTGTTTTTT,CASSRTGSVTGELFF
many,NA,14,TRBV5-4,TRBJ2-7,TGTGCCAGCAGCTGGGGGGCGGGGTCCTACGAGCAGTACTTC,CASSWGAGSYEQYF
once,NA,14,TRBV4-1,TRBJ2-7,TGCGCCAGCAGCCAAGAAGGGGGGACCTACGAGCAGTACTTC,CASSQEGGTYEQYF
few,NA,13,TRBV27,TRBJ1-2,TGTGCCAGCGGGGACTCCTATGGTGAGGGCTACACCTTC,CASGDSYGEGYTF
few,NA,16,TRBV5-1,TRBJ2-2,TGCGCCAGCAGCCCGGGAGTGACTCAGAACACCGGGGAGCTGTTTTTT,CASSPGVTQNTGELFF
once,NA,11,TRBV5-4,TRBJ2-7,TGTGCCAGCAGCTCGGGGCTCGAGCAGTACTTC,CASSSGLEQYF
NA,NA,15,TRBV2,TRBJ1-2,TGTGCCAGCAGTGAACAGGAAGAAAATCCCTATGGCTACACCTTC,CASSEQEENPYGYTF
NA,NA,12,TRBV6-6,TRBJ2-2,TGTGCCAGCAGGCGCCTGGCCGGGGAGCTGTTTTTT,CASRRLAGELFF
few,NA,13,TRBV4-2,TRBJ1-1,TGTGCCAGCAGCCCAGGGGAAGACACTGAAGCTTTCTTT,CASSPGEDTEAFF
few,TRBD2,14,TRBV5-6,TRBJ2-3,TGTGCCAGCAGCCTAGGCACTAGCGGGGGGATGCAGTATTTT,CASSLGTSGGMQYF
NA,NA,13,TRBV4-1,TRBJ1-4,TGCGCCAGCAGCAATGGGGGCAAGGAAAAACTGTTTTTT,CASSNGGKEKLFF
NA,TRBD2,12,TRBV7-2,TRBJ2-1,TGTGCCAGCAGCCAGCGGGGGGCAGAGCAGTTCTTC,CASSQRGAEQFF
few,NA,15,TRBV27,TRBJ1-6,TGTGCCAGCAGTCCAGATCTGGGGGGGAATTCACCCCTCCACTTT,CASSPDLGGNSPLHF
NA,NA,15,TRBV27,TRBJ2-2,TGTGCCAGCACTTCCCAGGGCTTTGGCACCGGGGAGCTGTTTTTT,CASTSQGFGTGELFF
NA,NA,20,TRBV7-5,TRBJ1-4,TGTGCCAGAAGCTTAGAAGGGACGGACTTAGAGAACACAACTAATGAAAAACTGTTTTTT,CARSLEGTDLENTTNEKLFF
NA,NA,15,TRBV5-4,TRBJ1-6,TGTGCCAGCAGCCAGGGGCCCACCAATAATTCACCCCTCCACTTT,CASSQGPTNNSPLHF
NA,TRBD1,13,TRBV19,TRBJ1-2,TGTGCCAGTAGTCCGGGACAGGGCTATGGCTACACCTTC,CASSPGQGYGYTF
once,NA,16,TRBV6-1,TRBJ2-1,TGTGCCAGCAGTGACATTGTTTCCGGGACGTACAATGAGCAGTTCTTC,CASSDIVSGTYNEQFF
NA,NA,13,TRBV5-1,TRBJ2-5,TGCGCCAGCAGCTTGGTAAGAGGAGAGACCCAGTACTTC,CASSLVRGETQYF
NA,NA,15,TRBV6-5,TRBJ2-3,TGTGCCAGCAGTTTTAGGGGGGCGCCCCCAGATACGCAGTATTTT,CASSFRGAPPDTQYF
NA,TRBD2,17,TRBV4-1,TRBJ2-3,TGCGCCAGCAGCCAAGTTGGTAGCGGGGGGGGCACAGATACGCAGTATTTT,CASSQVGSGGGTDTQYF
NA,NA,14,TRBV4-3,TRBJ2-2,TGCGCCAGCAGCCAGGGGTGGGACACCGGGGAGCTGTTTTTT,CASSQGWDTGELFF
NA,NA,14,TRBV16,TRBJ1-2,TGTGCCAGCAGCCAATCGGGTCCGTCGGATGGCTACACCTTC,CASSQSGPSDGYTF
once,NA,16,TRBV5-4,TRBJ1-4,TGTGCCAGCAGCTTGGAAAGAGGCGGTGGGAGTGAAAAACTGTTTTTT,CASSLERGGGSEKLFF
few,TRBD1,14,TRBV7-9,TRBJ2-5,TGTGCCAGCAGCCCAAGGACAGGGGACCCTTCCAAGTACTTC,CASSPRTGDPSKYF
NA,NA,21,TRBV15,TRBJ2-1,TGTGCCACCAGCTCCTCCGCCATACGGGCGGGTCCGCTGAGATCCTACAATGAGCAGTTCTTC,CATSSSAIRAGPLRSYNEQFF
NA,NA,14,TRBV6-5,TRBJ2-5,TGTGCCAGCAGTTCCGACCTTAGGGGGGAGACCCAGTACTTC,CASSSDLRGETQYF
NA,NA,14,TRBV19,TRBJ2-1,TGTGCCAGTAGTGCCCTCGAGTCCTACAATGAGCAGTTCTTC,CASSALESYNEQFF
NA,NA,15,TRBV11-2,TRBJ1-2,TGTGCCAGCGTAAGGTCGGGAACCAAACTTTATGGCTACACCTTC,CASVRSGTKLYGYTF
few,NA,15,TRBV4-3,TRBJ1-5,TGCGCCAGCAGCCCCGACAGGTATAGCAATCAGCCCCAGCATTTT,CASSPDRYSNQPQHF
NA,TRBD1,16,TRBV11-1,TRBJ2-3,TGTGCCAGCAGCTCGGGACAGGGGGCTGGAGGAGATACGCAGTATTTT,CASSSGQGAGGDTQYF
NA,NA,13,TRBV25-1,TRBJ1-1,TGTGCCAGCAGTGACTTACCGGGCACTGAAGCTTTCTTT,CASSDLPGTEAFF
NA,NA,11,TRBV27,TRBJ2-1,TGTGCCAGCAGCCTCTACAATGAGCAGTTCTTC,CASSLYNEQFF
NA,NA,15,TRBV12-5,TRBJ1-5,TGTGCTAGTGGTTTGGAGGGTAGGAGCAATCAGCCCCAGCATTTT,CASGLEGRSNQPQHF